A selection of T cell receptor beta chains follows, all from one sample in a study of blood T cell repertoires in COVID-19. Using immunoSEQ multiplex PCR, the repertoire was profiled, and TCRdb retains in-frame clones only, with some absent. The sample contains more than 95,000 clones, 75% to 95% of which appear only once. The specimen sequenced was peripheral blood. The receptors were sampled from a human donor with active COVID-19. The donor label of this sample is uncertain. Both conserved end residues are part of each CDR3. Fields, in order: clone size, D gene, J gene, V gene, CDR3 protein, CDR3 DNA. D genes are given only for firm matches. For some rows the clone size is stated as once, few or many, or as a class when expanded; others skip it.

-,-,TRBJ1-1,TRBV7-3,CASSLTGGAGTEAFF,TGTGCCAGCAGCTTAACGGGCGGGGCCGGCACTGAAGCTTTCTTT
-,-,TRBJ1-5,TRBV2,CASRQDISNQPQHF,TGTGCCAGCCGGCAGGACATTAGCAATCAGCCCCAGCATTTT
-,TRBD1,TRBJ2-7,TRBV18,CASSPDRTYEQYF,TGTGCCAGCTCACCGGACAGGACCTACGAGCAGTACTTC
few,TRBD1,TRBJ1-6,TRBV18,CASSPRGPGTGDRSPLHF,TGTGCCAGCTCACCTCGGGGTCCCGGGACAGGGGATCGTTCACCCCTCCACTTT
-,-,TRBJ2-7,TRBV6-2/TRBV6-3,CASSLPGAAYEQYF,TGTGCCAGCAGTCTCCCGGGAGCAGCCTACGAGCAGTACTTC
-,-,TRBJ1-1,TRBV4-1,CASSQDLIRNTEAFF,TGCGCCAGCAGCCAAGATTTGATCAGGAACACTGAAGCTTTCTTT
-,-,TRBJ2-2,TRBV5-1,CASSSQGSGELFF,TGCGCCAGCAGCTCACAGGGTTCCGGGGAGCTGTTTTTT
once,-,TRBJ2-3,TRBV5-1,CASSLTRGPDTQYF,TGCGCCAGCAGCCTGACTAGGGGCCCAGATACGCAGTATTTT
-,-,TRBJ2-5,TRBV6-2/TRBV6-3,CASSPRVTQYF,TGTGCCAGCAGCCCCCGGGTGACCCAGTACTTC
once,-,TRBJ1-1,TRBV6-5,CASSPREGRAFF,TGTGCCAGCAGTCCCCGGGAAGGAAGAGCTTTCTTT
-,TRBD2,TRBJ2-7,TRBV9,CASSVGGGLRHEQYF,TGTGCCAGCAGCGTAGGGGGAGGGCTGAGGCACGAGCAGTACTTC
-,TRBD2,TRBJ2-1,TRBV18,CASSAVAGGYNEQFF,TGTGCCAGCTCAGCCGTAGCGGGGGGATACAATGAGCAGTTCTTC
-,TRBD1,TRBJ2-7,TRBV28,CASRAGTAHYEQYF,TGTGCCAGCAGAGCCGGGACAGCCCACTACGAGCAGTACTTC
-,-,TRBJ2-5,TRBV5-4,CASSSMGHPGTQYF,TGTGCCAGCAGCTCAATGGGACACCCGGGGACCCAGTACTTC
-,-,TRBJ2-5,TRBV5-1,CASSFGTSGVETQYF,TGCGCCAGCAGCTTCGGGACATCAGGGGTAGAGACCCAGTACTTC
-,TRBD2,TRBJ2-5,TRBV3-1/TRBV3-2,CASRNSGGAQETQYF,TGTGCCAGCAGAAACAGCGGGGGGGCCCAGGAGACCCAGTACTTC
-,-,TRBJ2-4,TRBV7-2,CASRRDSNALGIQYF,TGTGCCAGCCGCCGGGACTCCAATGCCTTGGGCATTCAGTACTTC
once,TRBD1,TRBJ1-2,TRBV2,CASSVGTDNYGYTF,TGTGCCAGCAGCGTCGGGACAGATAACTATGGCTACACCTTC
-,TRBD1,TRBJ2-1,TRBV4-3,CASSQEPVGGTGLYNEQFF,TGCGCCAGCAGCCAGGAACCCGTGGGTGGGACAGGGCTATACAATGAGCAGTTCTTC
-,-,TRBJ1-4,TRBV2,CASLGRRGTNEKLFF,TGTGCCAGCCTAGGCCGCCGCGGTACTAATGAAAAACTGTTTTTT
once,-,TRBJ1-1,TRBV2,CASSRGWLNTEAFF,TGTGCCAGCAGCAGGGGATGGCTGAACACTGAAGCTTTCTTT
-,TRBD2,TRBJ2-7,TRBV27,CASSFKTSGGTSSYEQYF,TGTGCCAGCAGTTTCAAGACTAGCGGGGGGACCAGCTCCTACGAGCAGTACTTC
-,-,TRBJ2-7,TRBV10-2,CASSPGQSYEQYF,TGCGCCAGCAGCCCAGGACAGTCCTACGAGCAGTACTTC
-,TRBD1,TRBJ1-5,TRBV19,CASSIDRGGQPQHF,TGTGCCAGTAGTATCGACAGGGGTGGTCAGCCCCAGCATTTT
-,-,TRBJ2-3,TRBV7-8,CASSARRDTQYF,TGTGCCAGCAGCGCCAGGAGGGATACGCAGTATTTT
-,-,TRBJ1-1,TRBV5-1,CASSFDLNTANTEAFF,TGCGCCAGCAGCTTTGATCTAAACACAGCGAACACTGAAGCTTTCTTT
-,TRBD1,TRBJ1-4,TRBV27,CASSLFFRDRGSTNEKLFF,TGTGCCAGCAGTTTATTTTTCCGGGACAGGGGATCCACTAATGAAAAACTGTTTTTT
-,-,TRBJ1-4,TRBV10-2,CASSGGGRSSEKLFF,TGCGCCAGCAGCGGGGGGGGGCGCTCCTCCGAAAAACTGTTTTTT
-,-,TRBJ1-1,TRBV5-1,CASLRVEGTEAFF,TGCGCCAGCCTCCGGGTGGAGGGTACTGAAGCTTTCTTT
-,TRBD2,TRBJ2-1,TRBV6-2/TRBV6-3,CASSYSTSGENNEQFF,TGTGCCAGCAGTTACTCGACTAGCGGAGAGAACAATGAGCAGTTCTTC
-,TRBD2,TRBJ2-1,TRBV10-3,CAISGLAGGPNEQFF,TGTGCCATCAGTGGGCTAGCGGGGGGGCCCAATGAGCAGTTCTTC